The 26 T cell receptor beta chains below were found in one sample sequenced in a study of beta chain features in type 1 diabetes (dated by TCRdb to the late 2010s). Antigens for these TCRs are unknown. Receptor libraries were prepared by the immunoSEQ multiplex PCR assay. All of the isolated RNA was reverse transcribed with the High Capacity cDNA Reverse Transcription Kit, so expressed TCRB transcripts were sequenced. What TCRdb holds here is the immuneACCESS table cut down to in-frame rearrangements. Part of the clones is not present; checked against another copy, under half of the missing clones reflect an unresolved V gene, and the others are unexplained. A total of about 230,000 clones appear in this sample, 16% of them only once. The ten largest clones add up to approximately 0.086% of the sample. What the study reported, not specific to this receptor: In all four CD4+ subsets, TCRB CDR3 length was moderately but significantly shorter in type 1 diabetes patients.

The specimen sequenced was naive CD4+ T cells from blood. The sample's cell subset or site label is to be understood as: true naive CD4+ T cells. The source of these receptors is a man aged 30-40 years with type 1 diabetes.

This clone was detected only a few times. J is TRBJ2-1 and V is TRBV5-6; TRBD2 matches at 11 bases. CDR3 size: 14 residues. Germline CDR1 reads SGHDT; CDR2 reads YYEEEE. V lost 3 bases to trimming and J lost 4 bases; unmatched junction nucleotides: 0. The CDR3 DNA follows: TGTGCCAGCAGCTCTAGCGGGAGGTACAATGAGCAGTTCTTC. Residues: CASSSSGRYNEQFF. The whole variable domain, remainder taken from reference TRBV5-6 and TRBJ2-1, is DAGVTQSPTHLIKTRGQQVTLRCSPKSGHDTVSWYQQALGQGPQFIFQYYEEEERQRGNFPDRFSGHQFPNYSSELNVNALLLGDSALYLCASSSSGRYNEQFFGPGTRLTVL.

The gene calls are TRBV15 and TRBJ2-4; D remains unclear. Germline CDR1 and CDR2: LNHNV and YYDKDF (reference sequence). The V end was cut by 0 bases, the J end by 5 bases, with 8 bases between. The CDR3 covers 14 residues. The CDR3 loop reads CATSRDKSENIQYF. For the CDR3, the DNA is TGTGCCACCAGCAGAGATAAGTCCGAAAACATTCAGTACTTC. The variable domain in full, completed from reference TRBV15 and TRBJ2-4, reads DAMVIQNPRYQVTQFGKPVTLSCSQTLNHNVMYWYQQKSSQAPKLLFHYYDKDFNNEADTPDNFQSRRPNTSFCFLDIRSPGLGDTAMYLCATSRDKSENIQYFGAGTRLSVL.

This chain joins TRBV7-3 and TRBJ2-3; D ambiguous. The CDR3 runs 14 residues. V lost 6 bases and J lost 2, with 12 bases in between. Looked up from germline, CDR1 is SGHTA and CDR2 is FQGTGA. The chain's CDR3 is CASRVAGSTDTQYF. In nucleotides, the CDR3 is TGTGCCAGCAGAGTAGCAGGTTCCACAGATACGCAGTATTTT.

The chain uses TRBV2 and TRBJ2-1, with D tentatively TRBD2 (6 bases). Germline V gene lookup returns CDR1 SNHLY and CDR2 FYNNEI. V was pared by 6 bases and J by 6 bases, with 12 bases between. The CDR3 contains 13 residues. The CDR3 reads CASRQNSGNEQFF. CDR3 nucleotides: TGTGCCAGCAGGCAGAATAGCGGCAATGAGCAGTTCTTC.

This clone was found a few times. Within the sample, other DNA sequences also encode this same CDR3. The V call is TRBV29-1, the J call TRBJ1-1, with 10 bases aligning to TRBD1. Losses at the gene ends were 4 bases for V and 5 bases for J; bases not matched to a gene: 1. CDR3 length: 12 residues. Germline CDR1 and CDR2: SQVTM and ANQGSEA. CDR3 in DNA: TGCAGCGTTGGGGACAGGGGAACTGAAGCTTTCTTT. This translates into CSVGDRGTEAFF.

The chain carries TRBV28 and TRBJ2-7; 7 bases are shared with TRBD2. Germline trimming cut 2 bases from V and 1 base from J; bases unmatched to any gene: 2. Germline V CDR1 and CDR2: MDHEN, SYDVKM. The CDR3 is made up of 14 amino acids. CDR3 protein: CASSLSGKSYEQYF. The DNA of the CDR3 is TGTGCCAGCAGTTTAAGCGGGAAATCCTACGAGCAGTACTTC.

The gene calls are TRBV18 and TRBJ1-2; possible D gene TRBD1, 5 bases. With 2 bases removed from V and 4 bases from J, the gap between germline ends came to 11 bases. The germline V gene has CDR1 KGHSH and CDR2 LQKENI. The CDR3 loop spans 14 amino acids. The CDR3 loop reads CASSPAGRFYGYTF. The CDR3 DNA reads as TGTGCCAGCTCACCAGCGGGACGGTTCTATGGCTACACCTTC.

This clone appeared a few times. The J gene is TRBJ1-2, the V gene TRBV30, with TRBD1 as a possible D gene (6 bases). The length of the CDR3 is 16 residues. The germline V gene encodes CDR1 GTSNPN and CDR2 SVGIG (reference sequence). Trimming took off 4 bases at V and 2 bases at J, with 20 bases between the two ends. DNA of the CDR3: TGTGCCTGGACCCTTTTAAAGTCAGGGGTCAACTATGGCTACACCTTC. Its protein is CAWTLLKSGVNYGYTF.

This clone was recorded a few times. The chain links TRBV5-1 to TRBJ1-4; 7 nucleotides line up with TRBD1. The CDR3 sequence is 14 residues long. Trimming at V came to 2 bases and at J to 7 bases, leaving 5 bases not matched to a gene. Looked up from germline, CDR1 is SGHRS and CDR2 is YFSETQ. The CDR3 reads CASSLDRVSEKLFF. The CDR3 nucleotides are TGCGCCAGCAGCTTAGACAGGGTTTCTGAAAAACTGTTTTTT.

The J gene is TRBJ2-7, the V gene TRBV29-1, with 7 bases lining up with TRBD2. J gave up 5 bases and V 4 bases, and 5 bases lay outside the gene matches. The germline V gene has CDR1 SQVTM and CDR2 ANQGSEA. The CDR3 is 12 residues long. Here the CDR3 DNA reads TGCAGCGTTGGGGAGGGTGACGACGAGCAGTACTTC. Translation gives CSVGEGDDEQYF.

There are a few counts of this clone. The chain is built from TRBV30 and TRBJ1-1, with TRBD1 matching over 10 bases. CDR1 GTSNPN and CDR2 SVGIG come from the germline V gene (reference sequence). V trimming: 4 bases; J trimming: 4 bases; junction bases outside the gene matches: 9. The CDR3 sequence is 15 residues long. The CDR3 nucleotides are TGTGCCTGGACCCCGGGACAGGGGCCCCGCACTGAAGCTTTCTTT. This gives the protein CAWTPGQGPRTEAFF.

This clone showed up just a few times. The chain couples TRBV11-2 to TRBJ2-7; the D gene is possibly TRBD1 (6 bases). CDR3 length: 16 amino acids. Trimming removed 5 bases at V and 0 bases at J, with 17 bases between. CDR1 is SGHAT and CDR2 is FQNNGV in the germline V gene. Here the CDR3 DNA reads TGTGCCAGCAGCCCGTATCCCACAGGGAACTCCTACGAGCAGTACTTC. Translating gives CASSPYPTGNSYEQYF.

The V gene is TRBV5-1, the J gene TRBJ2-1, with D hard to call. V was shortened by 8 bases and J by 9 bases, with 18 bases between the two germline ends. The CDR3 consists of 13 residues. Germline assignment: CDR1 SGHRS and CDR2 YFSETQ. In DNA form, the CDR3 reads TGCGCCAGTGCCCTGACCGAGACGGCTGAGCAGTTCTTC. This translates into CASALTETAEQFF. The variable domain in full, with the rest retrieved from reference TRBV5-1 and TRBJ2-1, is KAGVTQTPRYLIKTRGQQVTLSCSPISGHRSVSWYQQTPGQGLQFLFEYFSETQRNKGNFPGRFSGRQFSNSRSEMNVSTLELGDSALYLCASALTETAEQFFGPGTRLTVL.

In regard to this clone: Other nucleotide sequences in the sample specify the same CDR3. The rearrangement joins TRBV9 to TRBJ2-3; no firm D call. This CDR3 has 12 amino acids. The germline gives CDR1 SGDLS, CDR2 YYNGEE. V was cut by 1 base and J by 5 bases, with 5 bases left in between. CDR3 in DNA: TGTGCCAGCAGCGTATCGGGAGATACGCAGTATTTT. Its translation: CASSVSGDTQYF.

V is TRBV6-6 and J is TRBJ2-1; the match to TRBD2 covers 11 bases. After removal of 11 bases from V and 3 bases from J, the junction contained 3 bases not matched to a gene. The CDR3 extends over 13 amino acids. Germline V lookup: CDR1 MNHNY, CDR2 SVGAGI (reference sequence). The chain's CDR3 is CAGGTSGYNEQFF. The DNA of the CDR3 is TGTGCCGGGGGGACTAGCGGCTACAATGAGCAGTTCTTC.

This clone occurred a few times. This sample includes further DNA sequences coding for the same CDR3. V gene TRBV7-2 combines with J gene TRBJ2-3; TRBD1 agrees at 9 bases. Germline lookup yields CDR1 SGHTA and CDR2 FQGNSA. CDR3 size: 15 residues. V dropped 6 bases and J dropped 0; count of bases not matched to a gene: 4. This chain's CDR3 is CASSSGQGSTDTQYF. Here the CDR3 DNA reads TGTGCCAGCAGTTCCGGACAGGGGAGCACAGATACGCAGTATTTT.

Worth noting for this clone: This CDR3 is also generated by other DNA sequences in the sample. This chain links TRBV30 with TRBJ2-1; D is possibly TRBD2 (5 bases). The CDR3 extends over 14 amino acids. The germline CDR1 and CDR2 sequences are GTSNPN and SVGIG (reference sequence). V was clipped by 0 bases and J by 1 base, with 7 bases between them. The CDR3 spells CAWSVGGSYNEQFF. For the CDR3, the DNA is TGTGCCTGGAGTGTAGGAGGTTCCTACAATGAGCAGTTCTTC.

This clone appeared a single time. This chain uses TRBV28 with TRBJ2-3; TRBD2 is a possible D gene (6 bases). The CDR3 runs to 15 residues. With 1 base removed from V and 3 bases from J, the gap between germline ends came to 11 bases. Per germline, CDR1 MDHEN and CDR2 SYDVKM. CDR3 nucleotides: TGTGCCAGCAGTTTATCGGGGGTCGAGACAGATACGCAGTATTTT. Encoded protein: CASSLSGVETDTQYF.

This clone was detected once. This chain joins TRBV9 and TRBJ2-3; maybe TRBD1 (6 bases). The CDR3 covers 16 residues. The germline gives CDR1 SGDLS, CDR2 YYNGEE. V was shortened by 4 bases and J by 3 bases, with 18 bases between the two germline ends. The CDR3 loop reads CASSPGAGSRTDTQYF. In DNA, the CDR3 is TGTGCCAGCAGCCCAGGGGCCGGGTCTCGTACAGATACGCAGTATTTT.

The table lists this clone with a count of one. The CDR3 nucleotides are TGTGCCAGCAGAGCATGGACTAGACAACTCCAAGAGACCCAGTACTTC. Translating it yields CASRAWTRQLQETQYF. The V and J genes are TRBV6-6 and TRBJ2-5; 7 nucleotides line up with TRBD2. Germline V CDR1 and CDR2: MNHNY, SVGAGI (reference sequence). V lost 6 bases, J lost 1 base, and 11 bases stayed unmatched. CDR3 length: 16 residues.

In its sample, this clone was seen a few times. The V and J genes are TRBV15 and TRBJ2-5; D is perhaps TRBD2 (5 bases). Trimming removed 5 bases from V and 0 bases from J, with 16 bases in between. Germline values: CDR1 LNHNV, CDR2 YYDKDF (reference sequence). The length of the CDR3 is 16 residues. The CDR3 is CATSGRVWVDQETQYF. CDR3 DNA: TGTGCCACCAGCGGGCGGGTCTGGGTTGACCAAGAGACCCAGTACTTC.

This rearrangement joins TRBV5-1 to TRBJ2-5; no clear D. Germline values: CDR1 SGHRS, CDR2 YFSETQ. The V end lost 4 bases, the J end lost 3 bases, and 16 bases lay between the germline ends. This CDR3 has 15 residues. This CDR3 reads CASSPQSTSEETQYF. In nucleotides, the CDR3 is TGCGCCAGCAGCCCCCAAAGCACTTCCGAAGAGACCCAGTACTTC.

This clone was detected only a few times. The chain employs TRBV11-2 and TRBJ2-3; unclear D gene. Germline assignment: CDR1 SGHAT and CDR2 FQNNGV. This CDR3 has 12 residues. V gave up 1 base and J gave up 9 bases, with 8 bases separating them. In DNA, the CDR3 is TGTGCCAGCAGCTTAGTAGGGTTCACGCAGTATTTT. This encodes CASSLVGFTQYF.

This chain connects TRBV5-1 to TRBJ2-5; D not certain. This CDR3 spans 14 amino acids. From germline, CDR1 is SGHRS and CDR2 YFSETQ. V was shortened by 0 bases and J by 3 bases, with 9 bases between the two germline ends. The CDR3, as DNA: TGCGCCAGCAGCTTGGACGGCGGAAAAGAGACCCAGTACTTC. Translating gives CASSLDGGKETQYF.

J is TRBJ2-1 and V is TRBV7-3, with D uncertain. V lost 3 bases, J lost 1 base, and 10 bases lay in between. The CDR3 runs 15 residues. CDR1 is SGHTA and CDR2 is FQGTGA in the germline V gene. The CDR3 nucleotides read TGTGCCAGCAGCTTGTCGGGTAATTCCTACAATGAGCAGTTCTTC. This codes for CASSLSGNSYNEQFF.

Notes on this clone: The germline gene is not matched at one end of the junction; a read error may be the cause. The V and J genes are TRBV11-2 and TRBJ2-7; TRBD2 aligns across 8 bases. Germline V gene sequence: CDR1 SGHAT, CDR2 FQNNGV. CDR3 length: 15 amino acids. The CDR3 region is CASGLRLAGSYEQYF. The DNA for the CDR3 is TGTGCCAGCGGCTTGAGGCTAGCGGGCTCCTACGAGCAGTACTTC.